Below, 18 T cell receptor beta chains from the same sample are listed, as sequenced in a study of radiotherapy plus CTLA-4 blockade in lung cancer. This table comes from immunoSEQ multiplex PCR, and its TCRdb copy is limited to in-frame clones, with some not included. The data show about 38,000 clones, about 86% seen once. Sample: peripheral blood, taken from a patient treated with radiotherapy plus ipilimumab. The receptors come from a human donor with non-small cell lung cancer whose response to radiotherapy plus ipilimumab could not be evaluated.

This sequence joins TRBV9 and TRBJ2-7; D might be TRBD1 (7 bases). Per the germline V gene, CDR1 is SGDLS and CDR2 is YYNGEE. V gave up 5 bases and J gave up 2 bases, with 17 bases separating them. This CDR3 is built from 15 residues. CDR3 sequence (DNA): TGTGCCAGCAGTCTCGGGGGACAGACGACCTACGAGCAGTACTTC. Protein: CASSLGGQTTYEQYF.

In nucleotides, the CDR3 is TGTGCCAGCAGCCGGACTAGCGGGGGGGTCACGTTCGTGGAGACCCAGTACTTC. This codes for CASSRTSGGVTFVETQYF. The V call is TRBV7-2, the J call TRBJ2-5; TRBD2 agrees at 15 bases. The CDR3 contains 18 residues. V lost 5 bases to trimming and J lost 5 bases; unmatched junction nucleotides: 12. Germline lookup yields CDR1 SGHTA and CDR2 FQGNSA. The full variable domain, in which reference TRBV7-2 and TRBJ2-5 provide the parts outside the CDR3, is GAGVSQSPSNKVTEKGKDVELRCDPISGHTALYWYRQSLGQGLEFLIYFQGNSAPDKSGLPSDRFSAERTGGSVSTLTIQRTQQEDSAVYLCASSRTSGGVTFVETQYFGPGTRLLVL.

The chain employs TRBV5-1 and TRBJ2-2, with 8 bases fitting TRBD2. The CDR3 runs 17 residues. Germline V lookup: CDR1 SGHRS, CDR2 YFSETQ. With V trimmed by 0 bases and J by 2 bases, 6 bases remained unmatched. CDR3 nucleotide sequence: TGCGCCAGCAGCTTGGGGCTAGCGGGCCTTAACACCGGGGAGCTGTTTTTT. Protein product: CASSLGLAGLNTGELFF.

The chain uses TRBV5-1 and TRBJ2-5; 11 bases align to TRBD2. Per germline, CDR1 SGHRS and CDR2 YFSETQ. The ends lost 0 bases at V and 1 base at J; junction bases unmatched: 2. CDR3 size: 16 residues. The CDR3 reads CASSLALAGGQETQYF. The CDR3 nucleotides are TGCGCCAGCAGCTTGGCTCTAGCGGGGGGCCAAGAGACCCAGTACTTC.

This clone has more than one count but fewer than ten. The chain has TRBV6-1 and TRBJ2-2, with TRBD2 matching over 13 bases. The CDR3 has 18 residues. CDR1 and CDR2 (germline): MNHNS, SASEGT. Unmatched junction bases numbered 3, after V lost 2 bases and J lost 0 bases. This CDR3 reads CASSELLAGGTNTGELFF. The DNA for the CDR3 is TGTGCCAGCAGTGAACTACTAGCGGGAGGGACGAACACCGGGGAGCTGTTTTTT.

V is TRBV5-3 and J is TRBJ2-7; D is possibly TRBD2 (5 bases). TRBV5-3 is an ORF, and what it does is uncertain. The CDR3 totals 12 residues. Here the CDR3 reads CAHTGWAYEQYF. In nucleotides, the CDR3 is TGTGCGCATACGGGATGGGCCTACGAGCAGTACTTC.

The V gene is TRBV20-1, the J gene TRBJ2-1; D not resolved. The CDR3 extends over 11 amino acids. From germline, CDR1 is DFQATT and CDR2 SNEGSKA (reference sequence). V was pared by 3 bases and J by 6 bases, with 6 bases between. The DNA for the CDR3 is TGCAGTGCTAGTATGTTCAATGAGCAGTTCTTC. This sequence encodes CSASMFNEQFF.

With regard to this clone: Additional DNA sequences in this sample encode the identical CDR3. The genes are TRBV6-1 and TRBJ2-1, with 9 bases identical to TRBD1. Per the germline V gene, CDR1 is MNHNS and CDR2 is SASEGT. Trimming at V came to 0 bases and at J to 5 bases, leaving 5 bases not matched to a gene. There are 16 residues in the CDR3. The CDR3 here is CASSEAGTGIDNEQFF. The CDR3 nucleotides are TGTGCCAGCAGTGAAGCGGGGACAGGGATTGACAATGAGCAGTTCTTC.

The chain joins TRBV6-6 to TRBJ2-2; D gene uncertain. The CDR3 loop spans 13 amino acids. The V and J ends lost 7 bases and 8 bases respectively, with 14 bases between them. Germline CDR1 reads MNHNY; CDR2 reads SVGAGI (reference sequence). This CDR3 is CASNDLGRGELFF. As DNA, the CDR3 is TGTGCCAGCAACGATCTAGGAAGGGGGGAGCTGTTTTTT.

J is TRBJ1-3 and V is TRBV7-9, with 10 bases fitting TRBD1. CDR1 SEHNR and CDR2 FQNEAQ come from the germline V gene (reference sequence). The ends lost 5 bases at V and 5 bases at J; junction bases unmatched: 6. CDR3 size: 15 residues. The CDR3 nucleotides are TGTGCCAGCAGCCCGACAGGGGGCCTGCGAAACACCATATATTTT. Translated, it gives CASSPTGGLRNTIYF.

The chain uses TRBV11-2 and TRBJ1-1; perhaps TRBD1 as D (5 bases). CDR1 and CDR2 from the germline V gene are SGHAT and FQNNGV. The V and J ends lost 5 bases and 0 bases respectively, with 19 bases between them. The CDR3 is made up of 17 amino acids. Here the CDR3 DNA reads TGTGCCAGCAGCCAACTGGGGAAAAGGGGATTGAACACTGAAGCTTTCTTT. This sequence encodes CASSQLGKRGLNTEAFF. The full variable domain, its missing parts supplied by reference TRBV11-2 and TRBJ1-1, is EAGVAQSPRYKIIEKRQSVAFWCNPISGHATLYWYQQILGQGPKLLIQFQNNGVVDDSQLPKDRFSAERLKGVDSTLKIQPAKLEDSAVYLCASSQLGKRGLNTEAFFGQGTRLTVV.

V usage is TRBV28 and J usage is TRBJ2-3, with D perhaps matching TRBD2 (6 bases). V dropped 5 bases and J dropped 2 bases, with 11 bases sitting between them. The germline V gene encodes CDR1 MDHEN and CDR2 SYDVKM. There are 14 residues in the CDR3. CDR3 in amino acids: CASSGGALTDTQYF. CDR3 sequence (DNA): TGTGCCAGCAGTGGAGGGGCCCTCACAGATACGCAGTATTTT.

Only one count was recorded for this clone. The chain combines TRBV7-2 with TRBJ2-1; 9 nucleotides align to TRBD2. CDR3 length: 19 residues. The germline V gene has CDR1 SGHTA and CDR2 FQGNSA. Trimming took 5 bases from V and 6 from J; bases not matched to a gene: 20. The CDR3 nucleotides read TGTGCCAGCAGCGAGGGACTAGCCCCTTTGTCGTCCTCGGGCAATGAGCAGTTCTTC. It encodes CASSEGLAPLSSSGNEQFF.

The rearrangement links TRBV6-5 to TRBJ1-1, with TRBD1 as a possible D gene (6 bases). The CDR3 runs to 15 residues. Germline V gene data show CDR1 as MNHEY and CDR2 as SVGAGI. The V gene lost 4 bases and the J gene lost 3 bases, with 15 bases spanning the gap. CDR3 nucleotide sequence: TGTGCCAGCAGTTCGCCGGGCAGGGGAGACACTGAAGCTTTCTTT. It yields the protein CASSSPGRGDTEAFF.

This clone came up a few times. This chain links TRBV27 with TRBJ1-1, with TRBD1 matching over 9 bases. CDR1 and CDR2 from the germline V gene are MNHEY and SMNVEV (reference sequence). V trimming: 8 bases; J trimming: 6 bases; junction bases outside the gene matches: 16. The CDR3 has 16 residues. This chain's CDR3 is CASGPRDRAWGSEAFF. DNA of the CDR3: TGTGCCAGCGGACCCCGGGACAGGGCGTGGGGGTCTGAAGCTTTCTTT.

V gene TRBV11-3 combines with J gene TRBJ1-6, with 7 bases matching TRBD1. From germline, CDR1 is SGHNT and CDR2 YENEEA. The CDR3 contains 16 residues. The V segment lost 3 bases and the J segment 7 bases; nucleotides outside the gene matches: 9. The CDR3 loop is CASSFTGAMGNSPLHF. The DNA of the CDR3 is TGTGCCAGCAGCTTTACAGGGGCGATGGGGAATTCACCCCTCCACTTT. Supplemented by reference TRBV11-3 and TRBJ1-6, the full variable domain reads EAGVVQSPRYKIIEKKQPVAFWCNPISGHNTLYWYLQNLGQGPELLIRYENEEAVDDSQLPKDRFSAERLKGVDSTLKIQPAELGDSAVYLCASSFTGAMGNSPLHFGNGTRLTVT.

The V call is TRBV18, the J call TRBJ2-5; D uncertain. The CDR3 covers 12 residues. Germline-derived CDR1 and CDR2 are KGHSH and LQKENI. V lost 6 bases, J lost 0 bases, and 5 bases lay in between. CDR3 DNA: TGTGCCAGCTCCCTGTACCAAGAGACCCAGTACTTC. This codes for CASSLYQETQYF.

A single count supports this clone. J is TRBJ1-1 and V is TRBV28; 8 bases match TRBD1. The CDR3 extends over 14 amino acids. Germline assignment: CDR1 MDHEN and CDR2 SYDVKM. V was pared by 5 bases and J by 10 bases, with 12 bases of the junction left unmatched. CDR3: CASSRSGQGPRAFF. CDR3 nucleotide sequence: TGTGCCAGCAGTCGAAGTGGACAGGGCCCACGAGCTTTCTTT.